This T cell receptor (beta chain) appears in the sequencing data of a study of CD8 T cells in Susac syndrome (dated by TCRdb to between 2018 and 2020). As for the study more broadly: The study used repertoire sequencing to test whether antigen drove CD8+ T cell activation and differentiation in Susac syndrome. The clonality of the CD8+ T cell repertoire was compared across approximately twelve healthy donors, about 14 Susac syndrome patients and under 18 multiple sclerosis patients. Overall results and qualifications from the work: The number of individuals in the TCR sequencing and HLA analysis was recognized as being relatively small.

Peripheral blood CD8+ and CD4+ T cells from healthy donors, Susac syndrome patients and multiple sclerosis patients were profiled using high-throughput TCR beta sequencing. The healthy donors served as controls matched for age and sex. Bulk CD8+ and CD4+ T cells were purified by magnetic negative isolation, whereas CD8+ TEMRA cells were enriched by FACS. Blood was collected in EDTA tubes and processed within 24 hours, with PBMCs isolated through density gradient centrifugation. PBMCs destined for TCR sequencing were cryopreserved in liquid nitrogen and later thawed in a 37 °C water bath. Purity of sorted or isolated CD4+, CD8+ and CD8+ TEMRA cells was at least 90%. In the case of this clonotype: Its antigen is not yet known. There are no base qualities to consult, and no much larger clone falls within one base.

RNA was extracted with the RNeasy kit and 0.5 to 1 ug was reverse transcribed using random hexamers. TCR beta CDR3 regions were amplified with the immunoSEQ multiplex PCR assay covering 54 Vbeta and 13 Jbeta segments. Bias from PCR amplification was corrected by using a synthetic template baseline for primer optimization and for computational correction. Under the source paper's analysis protocol: Reads were annotated to V, D and J genes according to IMGT and were analyzed with immunoSEQ Analyzer, with only productive sequences retained. Clonality was calculated as one minus the Shannon entropy normalized by log2 of the number of productive unique sequences. For each patient and control, public and private clones were evaluated within the 100 most prevalent clones. Susac-specific clones were defined as absent from healthy and MS cohorts, 1052 published viral clones and other ImmuneACCESS disease sequences. TCRdb's own reprocessing of the public reads used fastp at Q25 and MiXCR and kept productive beta chains. Merged by CDR3 protein, the rows form single entries marked with the most common genes and DNA. Clone size and V and J calls follow TCRdb, not the original study. A total of about 80,000 distinct CDR3 sequences appear in this sample, about 94% of them only once. The ten largest clones take up 0.26% of the sample.

The CDR3 holds 13 amino acids from the cysteine to the phenylalanine. The only DNA kept is the CDR3, 39 bases in frame from the first base. Per the germline V gene, MNHEY is the CDR1 and SVGAGI is the CDR2. At the junction V is shortened by 4 bases and J by 4 bases, with 7 bases in between. The specimen sequenced was CD8+ T cells from PBMCs. This TCR derives from a human donor in good health. The chain is made from TRBV6-5 and TRBJ2-2, and TRBD2 may be the D gene, going by 6 matching bases. The DNA sequence is as follows: TGTGCCAGCAGTTCCGGGGGCACCGGGGAGCTGTTTTTT. This encodes CASSSGGTGELFF.